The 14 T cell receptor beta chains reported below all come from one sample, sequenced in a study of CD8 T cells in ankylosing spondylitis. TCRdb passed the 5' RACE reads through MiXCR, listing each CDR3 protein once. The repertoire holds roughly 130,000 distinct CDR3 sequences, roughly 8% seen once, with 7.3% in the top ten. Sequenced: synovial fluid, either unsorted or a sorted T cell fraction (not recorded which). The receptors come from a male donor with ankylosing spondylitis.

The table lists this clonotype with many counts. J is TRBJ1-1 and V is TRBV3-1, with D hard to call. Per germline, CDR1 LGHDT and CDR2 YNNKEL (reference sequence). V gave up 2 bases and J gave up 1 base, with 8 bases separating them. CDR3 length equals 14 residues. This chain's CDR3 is CASSQNHWNTEAFF. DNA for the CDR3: TGTGCCAGCAGCCAAAACCACTGGAACACTGAAGCTTTCTTT.

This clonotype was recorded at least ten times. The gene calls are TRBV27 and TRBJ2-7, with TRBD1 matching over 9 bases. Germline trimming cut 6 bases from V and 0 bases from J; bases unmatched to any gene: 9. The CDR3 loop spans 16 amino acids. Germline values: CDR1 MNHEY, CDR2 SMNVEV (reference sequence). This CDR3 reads CASSPGTGSSSYEQYF. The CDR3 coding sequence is TGTGCCAGCAGCCCAGGGACAGGGTCGAGCTCCTACGAGCAGTACTTC.

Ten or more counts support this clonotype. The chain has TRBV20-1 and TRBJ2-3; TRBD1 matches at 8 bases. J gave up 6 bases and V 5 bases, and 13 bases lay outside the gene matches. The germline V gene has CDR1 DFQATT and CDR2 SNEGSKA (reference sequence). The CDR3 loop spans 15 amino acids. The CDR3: CSAQYGTGGSDTQYF. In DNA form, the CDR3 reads TGCAGTGCTCAGTACGGGACAGGAGGGTCGGATACGCAGTATTTT.

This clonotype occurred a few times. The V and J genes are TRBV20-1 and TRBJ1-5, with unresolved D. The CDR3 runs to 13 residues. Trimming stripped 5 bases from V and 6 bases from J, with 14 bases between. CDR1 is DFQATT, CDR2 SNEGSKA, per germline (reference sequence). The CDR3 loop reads CSAGRPAGQPQHF. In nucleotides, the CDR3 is TGCAGTGCTGGCAGACCGGCGGGTCAGCCCCAGCATTTT.

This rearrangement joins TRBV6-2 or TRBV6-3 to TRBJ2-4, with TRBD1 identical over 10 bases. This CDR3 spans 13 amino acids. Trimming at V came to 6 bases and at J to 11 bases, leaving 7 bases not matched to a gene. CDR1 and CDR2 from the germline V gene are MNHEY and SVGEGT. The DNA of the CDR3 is TGTGCCAGCAGAGACAGGGGGCGCGTGGTTCAGTACTTC. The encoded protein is CASRDRGRVVQYF.

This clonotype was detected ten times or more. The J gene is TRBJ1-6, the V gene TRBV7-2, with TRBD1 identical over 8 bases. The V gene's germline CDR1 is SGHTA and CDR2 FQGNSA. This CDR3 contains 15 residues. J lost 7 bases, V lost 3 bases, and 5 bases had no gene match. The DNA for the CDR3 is TGTGCCAGCAGCTTCAGGACAGGGTCGAATTCACCCCTCCACTTT. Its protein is CASSFRTGSNSPLHF.

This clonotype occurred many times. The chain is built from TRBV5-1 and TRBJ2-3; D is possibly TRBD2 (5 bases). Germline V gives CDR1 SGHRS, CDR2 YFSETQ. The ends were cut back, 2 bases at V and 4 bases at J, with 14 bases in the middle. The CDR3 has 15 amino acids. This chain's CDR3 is CASSFLGVVADTQYF. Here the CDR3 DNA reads TGCGCCAGCAGCTTTCTCGGGGTGGTAGCAGATACGCAGTATTTT.

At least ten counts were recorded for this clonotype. CDR3 sequence reads: CASSLADASGDIQYF. Here the CDR3 DNA reads TGTGCCAGCAGCTTAGCGGATGCTAGCGGAGACATTCAGTACTTC. This sequence joins TRBV7-9 and TRBJ2-4, with 7 positions matching TRBD2. J gave up 8 bases and V 0 bases, and 7 bases lay outside the gene matches. CDR3 length equals 15 residues. Germline CDR1 reads SEHNR; CDR2 reads FQNEAQ (reference sequence).

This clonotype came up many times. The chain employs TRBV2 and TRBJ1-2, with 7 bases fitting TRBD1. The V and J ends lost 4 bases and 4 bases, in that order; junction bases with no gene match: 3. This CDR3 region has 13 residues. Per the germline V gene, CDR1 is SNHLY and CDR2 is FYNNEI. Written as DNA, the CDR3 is TGTGCCAGCAGTGGGGACAGCCTCTATGGCTACACCTTC. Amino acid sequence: CASSGDSLYGYTF.

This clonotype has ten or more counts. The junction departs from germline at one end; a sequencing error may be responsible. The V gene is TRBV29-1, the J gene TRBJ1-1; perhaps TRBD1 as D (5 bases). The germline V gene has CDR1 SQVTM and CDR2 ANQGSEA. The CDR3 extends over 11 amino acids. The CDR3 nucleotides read TGCAGCGCTGTGGAAAATCGGGACTTTATTTTT. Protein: CSAVENRDFIF.

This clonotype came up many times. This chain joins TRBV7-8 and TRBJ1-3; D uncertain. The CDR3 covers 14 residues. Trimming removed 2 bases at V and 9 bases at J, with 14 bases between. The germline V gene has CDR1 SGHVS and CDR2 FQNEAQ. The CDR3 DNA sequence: TGTGCCAGCAGCTTATCGGAGGCAGTTAGCACCATATATTTT. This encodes CASSLSEAVSTIYF.

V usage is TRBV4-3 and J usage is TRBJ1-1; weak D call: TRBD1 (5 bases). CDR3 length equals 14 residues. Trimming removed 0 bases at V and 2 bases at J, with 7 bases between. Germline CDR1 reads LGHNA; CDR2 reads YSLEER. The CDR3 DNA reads TGCGCCAGCAGCCAAGAGAGGGGCAACACTGAAGCTTTCTTT. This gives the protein CASSQERGNTEAFF.

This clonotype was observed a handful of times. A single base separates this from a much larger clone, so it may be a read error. CDR3 DNA: TGTGCCAGCAGTGGGGGATTTGAAGTTTTCTTT. It yields the protein CASSGGFEVFF. The chain couples TRBV27 to TRBJ1-1, with D maybe TRBD1 (5 bases). The CDR3 sequence is 11 residues long. The V gene's germline CDR1 is MNHEY and CDR2 SMNVEV (reference sequence).

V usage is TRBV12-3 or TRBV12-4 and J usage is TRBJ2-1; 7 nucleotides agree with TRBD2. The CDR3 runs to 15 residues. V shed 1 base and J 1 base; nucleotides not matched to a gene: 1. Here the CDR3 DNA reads TGTGCCAGCAGTTTAGGAGCGGGGTCCTACAATGAGCAGTTCTTC. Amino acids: CASSLGAGSYNEQFF.